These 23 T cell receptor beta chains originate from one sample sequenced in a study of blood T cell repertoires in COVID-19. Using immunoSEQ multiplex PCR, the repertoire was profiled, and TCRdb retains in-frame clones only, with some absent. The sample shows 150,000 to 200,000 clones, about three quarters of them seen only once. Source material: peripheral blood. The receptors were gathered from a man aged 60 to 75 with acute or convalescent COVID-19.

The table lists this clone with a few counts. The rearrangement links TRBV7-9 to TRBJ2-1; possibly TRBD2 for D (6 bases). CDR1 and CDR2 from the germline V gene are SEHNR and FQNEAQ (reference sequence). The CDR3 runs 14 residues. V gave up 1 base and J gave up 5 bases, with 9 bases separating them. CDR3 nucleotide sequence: TGTGCCAGCAGCTTAGGACTAGTTAACAATGAGCAGTTCTTC. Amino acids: CASSLGLVNNEQFF.

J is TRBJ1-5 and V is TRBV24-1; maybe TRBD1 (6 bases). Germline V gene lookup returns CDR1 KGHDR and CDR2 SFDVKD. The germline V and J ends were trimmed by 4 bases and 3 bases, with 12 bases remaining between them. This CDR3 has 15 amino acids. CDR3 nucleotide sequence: TGTGCCACCAGTGAGACAGGCGGTACCAATCAGCCCCAGCATTTT. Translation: CATSETGGTNQPQHF.

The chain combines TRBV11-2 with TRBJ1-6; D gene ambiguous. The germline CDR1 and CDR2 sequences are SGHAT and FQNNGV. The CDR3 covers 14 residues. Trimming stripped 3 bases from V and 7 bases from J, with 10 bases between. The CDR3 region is CASSFVGGNSPLHF. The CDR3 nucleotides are TGTGCCAGCAGCTTCGTAGGAGGGAATTCACCCCTCCACTTT.

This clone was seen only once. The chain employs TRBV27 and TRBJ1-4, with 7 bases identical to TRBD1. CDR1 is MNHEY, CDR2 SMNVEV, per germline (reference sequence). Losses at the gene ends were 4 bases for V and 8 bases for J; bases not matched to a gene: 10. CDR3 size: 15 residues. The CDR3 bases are TGTGCCAGCAGTTCGACAGGGAAGGGGACCGAAAAACTGTTTTTT. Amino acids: CASSSTGKGTEKLFF.

CDR3 in DNA: TGTGCCACCAGTGATTCAAAACAGGGGGCCGTCTATGGCTACACCTTC. Translation gives CATSDSKQGAVYGYTF. This chain uses TRBV24-1 with TRBJ1-2; 9 nucleotides match TRBD1. Trimming took 2 bases from V and 4 from J; bases not matched to a gene: 7. The CDR3 is made up of 16 amino acids. Germline V gene sequence: CDR1 KGHDR, CDR2 SFDVKD.

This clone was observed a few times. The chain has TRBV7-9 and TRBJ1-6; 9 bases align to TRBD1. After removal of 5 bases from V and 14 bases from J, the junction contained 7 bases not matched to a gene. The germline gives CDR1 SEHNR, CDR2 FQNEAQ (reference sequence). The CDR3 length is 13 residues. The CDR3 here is CASSPLTGGALHF. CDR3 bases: TGTGCCAGCAGCCCCTTGACAGGGGGGGCCCTCCACTTT.

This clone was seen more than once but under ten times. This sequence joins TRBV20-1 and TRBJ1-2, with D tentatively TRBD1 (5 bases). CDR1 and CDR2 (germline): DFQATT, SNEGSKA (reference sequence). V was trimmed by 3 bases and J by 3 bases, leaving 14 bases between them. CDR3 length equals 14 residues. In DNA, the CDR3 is TGCAGTGCTAGTCAAGGGGTTTCGGACTATGGCTACACCTTC. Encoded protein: CSASQGVSDYGYTF.

The CDR3 here is CASSEPSERISEKLFF. The DNA for the CDR3 is TGTGCCAGCAGTGAACCCTCCGAGAGGATTAGTGAAAAACTGTTTTTT. The gene calls are TRBV2 and TRBJ1-4; no reliable D call. The CDR3 length is 16 residues. V gave up 2 bases and J gave up 7 bases, with 17 bases separating them. CDR1 is SNHLY and CDR2 is FYNNEI in the germline V gene.

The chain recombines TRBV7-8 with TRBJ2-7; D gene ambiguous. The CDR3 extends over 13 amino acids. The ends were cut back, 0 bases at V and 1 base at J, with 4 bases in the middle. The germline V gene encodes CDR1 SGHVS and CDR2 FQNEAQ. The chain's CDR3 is CASSLAGSYEQYF. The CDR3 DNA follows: TGTGCCAGCAGCTTAGCCGGGTCCTACGAGCAGTACTTC.

This CDR3 is CASSQLGTGWDEQFF. Here the CDR3 DNA reads TGTGCCAGCAGCCAACTCGGGACAGGGTGGGATGAGCAGTTCTTC. This chain connects TRBV3-1 (or the pseudogene TRBV3-2) to TRBJ2-1; 9 bases map to TRBD1. The germline gives CDR1 LGHDT, CDR2 YNNKEL (reference sequence). Trimming took 2 bases from V and 8 from J; bases not matched to a gene: 7. This CDR3 comprises 15 residues.

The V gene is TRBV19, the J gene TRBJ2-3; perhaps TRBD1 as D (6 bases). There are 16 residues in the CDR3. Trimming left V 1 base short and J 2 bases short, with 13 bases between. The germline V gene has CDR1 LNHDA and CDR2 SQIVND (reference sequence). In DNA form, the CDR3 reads TGTGCCAGTAGTATAGCAAGGGACACGGACACAGATACGCAGTATTTT. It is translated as CASSIARDTDTDTQYF. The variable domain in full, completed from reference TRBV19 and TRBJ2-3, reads DGGITQSPKYLFRKEGQNVTLSCEQNLNHDAMYWYRQDPGQGLRLIYYSQIVNDFQKGDIAEGYSVSREKKESFPLTVTSAQKNPTAFYLCASSIARDTDTDTQYFGPGTRLTVL.

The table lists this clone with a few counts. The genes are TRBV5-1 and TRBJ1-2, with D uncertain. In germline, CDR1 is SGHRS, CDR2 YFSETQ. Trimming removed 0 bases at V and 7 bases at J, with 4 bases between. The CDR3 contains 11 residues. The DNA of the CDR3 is TGCGCCAGCAGCTTGGGGAGTGGCTACACCTTC. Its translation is CASSLGSGYTF.

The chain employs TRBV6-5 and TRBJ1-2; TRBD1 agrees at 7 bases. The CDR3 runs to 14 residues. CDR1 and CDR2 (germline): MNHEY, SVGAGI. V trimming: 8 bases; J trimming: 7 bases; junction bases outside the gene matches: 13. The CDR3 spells CASLNRDSVGGYTF. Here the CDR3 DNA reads TGTGCCAGCTTGAACCGGGACAGCGTGGGTGGCTACACCTTC.

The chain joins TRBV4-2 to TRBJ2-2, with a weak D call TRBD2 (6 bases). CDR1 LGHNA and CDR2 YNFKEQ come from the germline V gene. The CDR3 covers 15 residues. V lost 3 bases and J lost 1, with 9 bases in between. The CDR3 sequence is CASSHGTLNTGELFF. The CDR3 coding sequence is TGTGCCAGCAGCCACGGGACTCTGAACACCGGGGAGCTGTTTTTT.

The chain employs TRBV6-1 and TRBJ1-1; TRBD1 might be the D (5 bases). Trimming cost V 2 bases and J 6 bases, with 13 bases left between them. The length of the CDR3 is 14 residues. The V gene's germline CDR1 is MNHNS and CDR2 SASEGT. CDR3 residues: CASSEKRQGPEAFF. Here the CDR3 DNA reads TGTGCCAGCAGTGAAAAAAGGCAGGGCCCTGAAGCTTTCTTT.

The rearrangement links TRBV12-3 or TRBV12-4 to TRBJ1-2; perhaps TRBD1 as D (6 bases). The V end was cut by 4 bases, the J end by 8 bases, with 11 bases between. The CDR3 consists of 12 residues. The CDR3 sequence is CASSSNRDGYTF. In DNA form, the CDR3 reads TGTGCCAGCAGTTCCAACAGGGACGGCTACACCTTC.

The CDR3 region is CASSVGGGGTGELFF. The CDR3 nucleotides read TGTGCCAGCAGCGTAGGAGGTGGCGGCACCGGGGAGCTGTTTTTT. The rearrangement links TRBV9 to TRBJ2-2; D not certain. Germline V gene lookup returns CDR1 SGDLS and CDR2 YYNGEE. Trimming took 0 bases from V and 4 from J, leaving 10 bases between them. The CDR3 sequence is 15 residues long.

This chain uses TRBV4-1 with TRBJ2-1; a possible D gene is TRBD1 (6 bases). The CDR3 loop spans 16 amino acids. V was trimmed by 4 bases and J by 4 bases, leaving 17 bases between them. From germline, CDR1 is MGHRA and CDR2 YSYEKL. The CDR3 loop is CASSPGAPDGYNEQFF. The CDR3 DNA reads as TGCGCCAGCAGCCCAGGGGCTCCGGACGGGTACAATGAGCAGTTCTTC.

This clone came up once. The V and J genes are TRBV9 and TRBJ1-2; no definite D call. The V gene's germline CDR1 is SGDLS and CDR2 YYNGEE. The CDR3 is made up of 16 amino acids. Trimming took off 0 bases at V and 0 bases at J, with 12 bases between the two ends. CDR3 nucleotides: TGTGCCAGCAGCGTAGATGGAGAACCCGCTAACTATGGCTACACCTTC. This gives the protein CASSVDGEPANYGYTF.

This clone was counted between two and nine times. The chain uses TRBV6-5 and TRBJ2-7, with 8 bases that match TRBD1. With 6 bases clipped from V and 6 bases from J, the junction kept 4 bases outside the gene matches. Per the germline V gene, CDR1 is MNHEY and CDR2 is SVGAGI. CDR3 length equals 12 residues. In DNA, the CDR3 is TGTGCCAGCAGGGCAGGGGGCTCCGAGCAGTACTTC. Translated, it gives CASRAGGSEQYF.

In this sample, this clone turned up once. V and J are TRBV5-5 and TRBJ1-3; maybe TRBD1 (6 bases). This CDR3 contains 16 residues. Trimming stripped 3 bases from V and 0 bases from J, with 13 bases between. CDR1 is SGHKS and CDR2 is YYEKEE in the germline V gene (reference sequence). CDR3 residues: CASSWGGAASGNTIYF. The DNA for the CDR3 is TGTGCCAGCAGCTGGGGGGGCGCGGCCTCTGGAAACACCATATATTTT.

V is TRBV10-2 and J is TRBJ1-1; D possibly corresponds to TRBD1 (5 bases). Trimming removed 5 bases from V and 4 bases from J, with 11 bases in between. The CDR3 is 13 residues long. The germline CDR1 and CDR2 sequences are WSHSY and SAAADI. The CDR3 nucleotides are TGCGCCAGCAGTTCGACAGTCGGCACTGAAGCTTTCTTT. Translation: CASSSTVGTEAFF.

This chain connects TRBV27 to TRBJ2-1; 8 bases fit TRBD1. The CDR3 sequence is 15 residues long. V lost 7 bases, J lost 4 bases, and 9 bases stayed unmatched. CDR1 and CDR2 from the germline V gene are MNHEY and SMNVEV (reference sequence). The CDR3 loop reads CASTKPRGRYNEQFF. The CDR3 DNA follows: TGTGCCAGCACCAAACCCAGGGGGCGGTACAATGAGCAGTTCTTC.